A single sample is the source of the 9 T cell receptor beta chains below, sequenced in a study of lymphopenia after photon versus proton radiotherapy. Repertoires were generated with immunoSEQ multiplex PCR, while TCRdb's copy carries only in-frame clones and drops some. Here the sample spans tens of thousands of clones, about nine tenths being singletons. The material was peripheral blood, obtained from a patient treated with proton-based radiotherapy. These receptors all come from a man of 80 years or more with esophageal cancer.

This chain connects TRBV7-2 to TRBJ2-1, with TRBD2 identical over 12 bases. J was trimmed by 3 bases and V by 5 bases; bases with no gene match: 5. Germline V gene sequence: CDR1 SGHTA, CDR2 FQGNSA. The CDR3 is made up of 16 amino acids. Written as DNA, the CDR3 is TGTGCCAGCAGCCCGTCACTAGCGGGAGGCTACAATGAGCAGTTCTTC. It specifies CASSPSLAGGYNEQFF.

This clone was observed a handful of times. The chain links TRBV19 to TRBJ1-2; 7 bases match TRBD1. The germline CDR1 and CDR2 sequences are LNHDA and SQIVND (reference sequence). The CDR3 has 12 amino acids. After removal of 5 bases from V and 4 bases from J, the junction contained 1 base not matched to a gene. CDR3 sequence: CASSGTVYGYTF. DNA for the CDR3: TGTGCCAGTAGTGGGACAGTCTATGGCTACACCTTC.

The V call is TRBV5-1, the J call TRBJ2-5; 11 bases line up with TRBD2. Losses at the gene ends were 7 bases for V and 5 bases for J; bases not matched to a gene: 10. Germline-derived CDR1 and CDR2 are SGHRS and YFSETQ. This CDR3 is 15 amino acids long. CDR3 DNA sequence: TGCGCCAGCGGGGGGACTAGCGGCCCCTTCGAGACCCAGTACTTC. Translated, it gives CASGGTSGPFETQYF.

The chain carries TRBV11-3 and TRBJ2-2; D possibly corresponds to TRBD1 (5 bases). Germline V gene lookup returns CDR1 SGHNT and CDR2 YENEEA. This CDR3 contains 13 residues. V lost 2 bases and J 10 bases, leaving 11 bases between the germline ends. CDR3 DNA: TGTGCCAGCAGCTTATTTGACAGTTCGGAGCTGTTTTTT. The encoded protein is CASSLFDSSELFF.

This rearrangement joins TRBV10-3 to TRBJ1-2, with D unclear. CDR3 size: 15 residues. Trimming left V 6 bases short and J 0 bases short, with 14 bases between. CDR1 and CDR2 (germline): ENHRY, SYGVKD. The CDR3: CAIRGVGLTNYGYTF. The CDR3 DNA follows: TGTGCCATCAGAGGTGTAGGCCTCACTAACTATGGCTACACCTTC.

This clone showed up just a few times. The rearrangement joins TRBV7-9 to TRBJ2-7, with D possibly TRBD1 on 5 matching bases. The CDR3 contains 16 residues. The V and J ends lost 0 bases and 5 bases respectively, with 17 bases between them. Germline V gives CDR1 SEHNR, CDR2 FQNEAQ (reference sequence). The CDR3 DNA is TGTGCCAGCAGCTTAGCGAGGCAGGGCCGGCCCAACGAGCAGTACTTC. Translated: CASSLARQGRPNEQYF.

The chain uses TRBV18 and TRBJ1-6; perhaps TRBD1 as D (6 bases). The CDR3 is made up of 14 amino acids. V was pared by 2 bases and J by 5 bases, with 7 bases between. The germline CDR1 and CDR2 sequences are KGHSH and LQKENI. The CDR3 here is CASSPRTDNSPLHF. The CDR3 DNA sequence: TGTGCCAGCTCACCAAGGACAGATAATTCACCCCTCCACTTT.

The chain is built from TRBV18 and TRBJ2-7; D is ambiguous. Germline values: CDR1 KGHSH, CDR2 LQKENI. The CDR3 spans 12 residues. With 4 bases removed from V and 4 bases from J, the gap between germline ends came to 8 bases. The CDR3 region has the DNA TGTGCCAGCTCACGGACGGATTACGAGCAGTACTTC. Protein: CASSRTDYEQYF. Full variable domain (outside the CDR3, taken from reference TRBV18 and TRBJ2-7): NAGVMQNPRHLVRRRGQEARLRCSPMKGHSHVYWYRQLPEEGLKFMVYLQKENIIDESGMPKERFSAEFPKEGPSILRIQQVVRGDSAAYFCASSRTDYEQYFGPGTRLTVT.

The V and J genes are TRBV14 and TRBJ2-5, with D perhaps matching TRBD1 or TRBD2 (5 bases each). CDR3 size: 15 residues. Between the trimmed V and J ends, which lost 1 base and 7 bases, there was a span of 16 bases. In germline, CDR1 is SGHDN, CDR2 FVKESK. Here the CDR3 DNA reads TGTGCCAGCAGCCAAGGCGCAGGGAGAGGTGGGACCCAGTACTTC. Amino acid sequence: CASSQGAGRGGTQYF.